The clone carrying this T cell receptor (beta chain) was found once. The data were taken from a study of blood T cell repertoires in COVID-19. Study as a whole: From T cells, B-cell-depleted T cells, or PBMCs came the material, which was cDNA or gDNA.

Trimming removed 3 bases at V and 9 bases at J, with 16 bases between. The CDR3 loop spans 14 amino acids. Germline CDR1 LGHNA, CDR2 YSLEER. Data came from immunoSEQ multiplex PCR; TCRdb stores just in-frame clones and leaves some out. In the table there are fewer than 55,000 clones, under 85% of which are singletons. The sample taken for sequencing was peripheral blood. The sequence derives from a man between 65 and 85 years old with active COVID-19. The rearrangement links TRBV4-3 to TRBJ2-3; possible D gene TRBD1, 5 bases. CDR3 amino acids: CASSQAVTGRTQYF. CDR3 bases: TGCGCCAGCAGCCAGGCCGTCACAGGAAGAACGCAGTATTTT.